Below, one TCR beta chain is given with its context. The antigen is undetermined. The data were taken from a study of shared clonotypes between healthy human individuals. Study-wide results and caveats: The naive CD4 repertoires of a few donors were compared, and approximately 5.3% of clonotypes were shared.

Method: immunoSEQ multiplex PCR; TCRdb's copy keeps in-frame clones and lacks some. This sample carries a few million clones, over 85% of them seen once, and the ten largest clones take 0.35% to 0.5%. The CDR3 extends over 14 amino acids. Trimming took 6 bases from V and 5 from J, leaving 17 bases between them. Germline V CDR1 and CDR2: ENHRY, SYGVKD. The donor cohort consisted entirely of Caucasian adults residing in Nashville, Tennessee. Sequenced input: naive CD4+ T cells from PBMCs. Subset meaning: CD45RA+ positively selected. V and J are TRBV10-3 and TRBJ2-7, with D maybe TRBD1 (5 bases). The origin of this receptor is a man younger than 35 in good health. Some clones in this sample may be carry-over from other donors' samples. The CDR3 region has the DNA TGTGCCATCAGCCGAGCCCCAGGGTCCGACGAGCAGTACTTC. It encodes CAISRAPGSDEQYF.